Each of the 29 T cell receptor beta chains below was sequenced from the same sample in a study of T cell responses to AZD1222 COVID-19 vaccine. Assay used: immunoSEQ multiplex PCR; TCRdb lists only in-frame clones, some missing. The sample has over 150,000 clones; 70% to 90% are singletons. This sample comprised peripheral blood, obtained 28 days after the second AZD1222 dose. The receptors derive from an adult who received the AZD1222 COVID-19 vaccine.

The chain's CDR3 is CASSLGIASNTGELFF. In DNA, the CDR3 is TGTGCCAGCAGCTTAGGTATAGCGTCGAACACCGGGGAGCTGTTTTTT. The V gene is TRBV7-3, the J gene TRBJ2-2, with D possibly being TRBD2 (5 bases). Germline CDR1 SGHTA, CDR2 FQGTGA. Trimming took off 2 bases at V and 0 bases at J, with 10 bases between the two ends. This CDR3 spans 16 amino acids.

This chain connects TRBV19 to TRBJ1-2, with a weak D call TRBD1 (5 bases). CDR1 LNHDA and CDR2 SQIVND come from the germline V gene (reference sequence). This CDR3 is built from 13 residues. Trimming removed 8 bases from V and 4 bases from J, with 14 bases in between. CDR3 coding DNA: TGTGCCAGTTGGGGGGAACCTCGCTATGGCTACACCTTC. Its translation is CASWGEPRYGYTF.

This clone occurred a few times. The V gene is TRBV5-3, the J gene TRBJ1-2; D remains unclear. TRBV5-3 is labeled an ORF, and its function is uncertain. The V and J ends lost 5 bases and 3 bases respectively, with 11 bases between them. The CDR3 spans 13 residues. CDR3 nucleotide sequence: TGTGCCAGAAGTTCCCGGCCCGACTATGGCTACACCTTC. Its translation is CARSSRPDYGYTF.

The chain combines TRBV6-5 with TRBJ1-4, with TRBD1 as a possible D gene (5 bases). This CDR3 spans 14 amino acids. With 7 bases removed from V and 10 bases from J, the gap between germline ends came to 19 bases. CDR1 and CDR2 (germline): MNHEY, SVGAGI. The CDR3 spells CASTQDRDVGKLFF. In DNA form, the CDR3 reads TGTGCCAGCACCCAAGACAGAGATGTGGGAAAACTGTTTTTT.

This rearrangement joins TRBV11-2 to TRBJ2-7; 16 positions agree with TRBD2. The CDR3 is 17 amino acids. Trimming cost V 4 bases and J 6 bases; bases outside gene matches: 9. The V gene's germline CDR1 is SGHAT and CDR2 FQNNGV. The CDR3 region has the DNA TGTGCCAGCAGCTCTCCGGGACTAGCGGGGGGGCTTCTCGAGCAGTACTTC. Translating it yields CASSSPGLAGGLLEQYF.

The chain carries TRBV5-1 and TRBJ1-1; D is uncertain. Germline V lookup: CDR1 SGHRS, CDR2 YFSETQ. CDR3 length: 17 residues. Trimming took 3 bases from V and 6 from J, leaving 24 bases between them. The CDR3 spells CASSSSRHLTEKPEAFF. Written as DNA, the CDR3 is TGCGCCAGCAGCTCCTCACGCCACTTGACGGAAAAACCTGAAGCTTTCTTT.

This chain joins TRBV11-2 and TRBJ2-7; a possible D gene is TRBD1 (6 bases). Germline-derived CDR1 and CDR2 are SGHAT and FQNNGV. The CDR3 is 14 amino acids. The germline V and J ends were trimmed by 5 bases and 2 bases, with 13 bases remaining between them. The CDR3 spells CASSLARGTYEQYF. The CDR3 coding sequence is TGTGCCAGCAGCCTAGCCAGGGGAACCTACGAGCAGTACTTC.

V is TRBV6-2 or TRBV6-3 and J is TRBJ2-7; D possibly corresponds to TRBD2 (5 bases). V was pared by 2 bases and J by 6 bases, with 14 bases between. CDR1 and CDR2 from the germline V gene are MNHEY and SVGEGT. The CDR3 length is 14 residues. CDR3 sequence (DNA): TGTGCCAGCAGTTACCCGGGATCCTTCCCCGAGCAGTACTTC. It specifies CASSYPGSFPEQYF.

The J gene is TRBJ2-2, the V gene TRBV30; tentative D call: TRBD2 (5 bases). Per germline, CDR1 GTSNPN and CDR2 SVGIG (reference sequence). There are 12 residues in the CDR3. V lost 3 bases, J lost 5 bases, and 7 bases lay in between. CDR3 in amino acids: CAWRPGTGELFF. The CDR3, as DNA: TGTGCCTGGAGGCCGGGGACCGGGGAGCTGTTTTTT.

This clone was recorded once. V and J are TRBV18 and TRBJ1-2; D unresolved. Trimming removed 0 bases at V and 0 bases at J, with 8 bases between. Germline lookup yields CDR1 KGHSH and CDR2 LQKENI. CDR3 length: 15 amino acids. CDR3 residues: CASSPPREANYGYTF. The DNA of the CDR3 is TGTGCCAGCTCACCACCAAGGGAAGCTAACTATGGCTACACCTTC.

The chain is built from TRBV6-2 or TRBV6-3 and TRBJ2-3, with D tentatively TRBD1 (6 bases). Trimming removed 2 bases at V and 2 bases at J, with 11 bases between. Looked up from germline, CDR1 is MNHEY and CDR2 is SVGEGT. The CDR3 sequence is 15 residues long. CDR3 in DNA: TGTGCCAGCAGTTACGGACAGAGTAACACAGATACGCAGTATTTT. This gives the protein CASSYGQSNTDTQYF.

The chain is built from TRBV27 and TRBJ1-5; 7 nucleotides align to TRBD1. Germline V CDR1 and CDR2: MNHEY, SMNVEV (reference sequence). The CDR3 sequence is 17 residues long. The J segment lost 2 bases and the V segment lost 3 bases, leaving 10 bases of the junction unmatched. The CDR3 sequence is CASSFGQARQGNQPQHF. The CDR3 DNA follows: TGTGCCAGCAGTTTCGGACAGGCGCGGCAAGGCAATCAGCCCCAGCATTTT.

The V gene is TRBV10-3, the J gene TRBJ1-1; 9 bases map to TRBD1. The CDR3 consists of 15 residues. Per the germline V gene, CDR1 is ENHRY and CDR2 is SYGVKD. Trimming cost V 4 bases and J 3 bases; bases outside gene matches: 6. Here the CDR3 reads CAISATGGSDTEAFF. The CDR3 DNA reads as TGTGCCATCAGTGCGACAGGGGGTTCGGACACTGAAGCTTTCTTT.

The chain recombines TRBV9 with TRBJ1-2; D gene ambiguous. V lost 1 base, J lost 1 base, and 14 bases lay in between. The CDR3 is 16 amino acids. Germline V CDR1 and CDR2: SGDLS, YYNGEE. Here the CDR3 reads CASSVKDGASNYGYTF. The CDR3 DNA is TGTGCCAGCAGCGTAAAGGACGGAGCAAGTAACTATGGCTACACCTTC.

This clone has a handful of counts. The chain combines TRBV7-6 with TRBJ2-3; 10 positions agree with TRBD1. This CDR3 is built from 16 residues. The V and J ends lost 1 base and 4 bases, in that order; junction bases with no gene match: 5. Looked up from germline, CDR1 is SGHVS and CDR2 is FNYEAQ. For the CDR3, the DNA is TGTGCCAGCAGCTTAGAGACAGGGGGCCTGGCAGATACGCAGTATTTT. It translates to CASSLETGGLADTQYF.

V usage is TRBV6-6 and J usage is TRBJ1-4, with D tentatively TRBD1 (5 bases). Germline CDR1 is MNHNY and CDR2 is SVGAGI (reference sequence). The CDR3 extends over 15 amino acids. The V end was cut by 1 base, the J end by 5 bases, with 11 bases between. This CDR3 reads CASSYLGGPNEKLFF. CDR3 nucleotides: TGTGCCAGCAGTTACTTGGGGGGACCCAATGAAAAACTGTTTTTT.

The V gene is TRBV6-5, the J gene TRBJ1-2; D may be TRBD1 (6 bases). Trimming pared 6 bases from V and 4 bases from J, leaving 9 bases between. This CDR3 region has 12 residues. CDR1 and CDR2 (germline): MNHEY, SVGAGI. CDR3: CASRGQPYGYTF. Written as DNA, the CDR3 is TGTGCCAGCAGAGGACAGCCCTATGGCTACACCTTC.

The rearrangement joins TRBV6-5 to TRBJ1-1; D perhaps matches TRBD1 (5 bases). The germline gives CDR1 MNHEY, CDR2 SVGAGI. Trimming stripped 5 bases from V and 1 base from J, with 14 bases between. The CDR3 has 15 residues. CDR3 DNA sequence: TGTGCCAGCAGTCCATTTGGGGCCGAGAACACTGAAGCTTTCTTT. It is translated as CASSPFGAENTEAFF.

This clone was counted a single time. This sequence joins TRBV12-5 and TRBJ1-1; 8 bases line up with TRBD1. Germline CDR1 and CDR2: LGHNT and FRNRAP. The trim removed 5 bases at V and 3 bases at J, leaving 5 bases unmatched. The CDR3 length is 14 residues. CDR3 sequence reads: CASGPGTGDTEAFF. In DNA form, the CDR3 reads TGTGCTAGTGGTCCCGGGACAGGCGACACTGAAGCTTTCTTT.

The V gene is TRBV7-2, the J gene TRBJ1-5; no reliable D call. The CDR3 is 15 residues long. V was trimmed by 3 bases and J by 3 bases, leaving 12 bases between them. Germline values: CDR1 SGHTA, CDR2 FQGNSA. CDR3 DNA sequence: TGTGCCAGCAGCTTCAAGGGATTAGCCAATCAGCCCCAGCATTTT. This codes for CASSFKGLANQPQHF.

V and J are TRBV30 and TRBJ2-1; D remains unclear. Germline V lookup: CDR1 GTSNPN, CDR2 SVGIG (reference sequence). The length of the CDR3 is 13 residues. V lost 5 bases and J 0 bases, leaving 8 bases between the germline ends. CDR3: CAWQLSSYNEQFF. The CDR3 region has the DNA TGTGCCTGGCAGCTGAGCTCCTACAATGAGCAGTTCTTC.

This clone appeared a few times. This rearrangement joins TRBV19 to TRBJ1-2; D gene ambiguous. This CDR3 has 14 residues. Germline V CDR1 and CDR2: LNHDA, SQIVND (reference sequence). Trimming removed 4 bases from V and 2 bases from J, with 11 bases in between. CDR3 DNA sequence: TGTGCCAGTAGTAAGCAGGCGACAAACTATGGCTACACCTTC. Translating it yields CASSKQATNYGYTF.

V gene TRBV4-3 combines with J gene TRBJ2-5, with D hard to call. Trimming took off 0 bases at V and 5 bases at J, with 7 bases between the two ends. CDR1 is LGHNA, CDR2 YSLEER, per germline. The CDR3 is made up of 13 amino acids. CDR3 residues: CASSQETGETQYF. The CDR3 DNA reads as TGCGCCAGCAGCCAAGAAACCGGCGAGACCCAGTACTTC.

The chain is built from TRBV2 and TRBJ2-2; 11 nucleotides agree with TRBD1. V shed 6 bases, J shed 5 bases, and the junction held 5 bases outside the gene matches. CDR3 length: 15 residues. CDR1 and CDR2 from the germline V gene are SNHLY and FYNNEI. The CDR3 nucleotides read TGTGCCAGCAGCCGGGACAGGGGGGGAACCGGGGAGCTGTTTTTT. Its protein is CASSRDRGGTGELFF.

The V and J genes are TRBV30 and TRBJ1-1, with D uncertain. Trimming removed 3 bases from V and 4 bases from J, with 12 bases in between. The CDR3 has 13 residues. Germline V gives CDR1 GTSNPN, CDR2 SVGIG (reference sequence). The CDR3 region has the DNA TGTGCCTGGAGGGGAAGGATGGGCACTGAAGCTTTCTTT. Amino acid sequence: CAWRGRMGTEAFF.

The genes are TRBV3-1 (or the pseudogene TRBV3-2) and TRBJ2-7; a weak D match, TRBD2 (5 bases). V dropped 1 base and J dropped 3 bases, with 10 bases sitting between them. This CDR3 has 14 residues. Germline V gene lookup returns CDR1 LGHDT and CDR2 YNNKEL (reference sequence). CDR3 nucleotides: TGTGCCAGCAGCCAAGGCGGAGGTGTCTACGAGCAGTACTTC. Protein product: CASSQGGGVYEQYF.

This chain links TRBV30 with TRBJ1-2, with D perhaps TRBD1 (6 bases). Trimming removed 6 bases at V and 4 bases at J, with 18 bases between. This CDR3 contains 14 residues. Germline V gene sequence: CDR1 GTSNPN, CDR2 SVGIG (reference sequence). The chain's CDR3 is CACSLGGGGYGYTF. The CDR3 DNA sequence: TGTGCCTGCTCCCTAGGGGGAGGTGGCTATGGCTACACCTTC.

The CDR3 sequence: CASSPPDSSPIIDEQYF. The DNA for the CDR3 is TGTGCCAGCAGCCCCCCTGACAGCTCTCCTATTATCGACGAGCAGTACTTC. This chain uses TRBV21-1 with TRBJ2-7; TRBD1 is taken as the D call from the table, unchecked against the DNA. TRBV21-1 is listed as a pseudogene. The CDR3 has 17 amino acids.

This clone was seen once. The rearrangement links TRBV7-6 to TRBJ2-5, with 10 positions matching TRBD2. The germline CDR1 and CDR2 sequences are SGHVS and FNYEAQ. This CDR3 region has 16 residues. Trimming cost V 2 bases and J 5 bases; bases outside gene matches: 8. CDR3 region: CASSLIRTSGSETQYF. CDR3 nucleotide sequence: TGTGCCAGCAGCTTAATTAGGACTAGCGGTTCGGAGACCCAGTACTTC. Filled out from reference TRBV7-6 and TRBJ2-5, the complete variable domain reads GAGVSQSPRYKVTKRGQDVALRCDPISGHVSLYWYRQALGQGPEFLTYFNYEAQQDKSGLPNDRFSAERPEGSISTLTIQRTEQRDSAMYRCASSLIRTSGSETQYFGPGTRLLVL.